The clone carrying this TCR beta chain came up a few times. The antigen remains undetermined. Treatment here: randomized to nivolumab then ipilimumab (arm A) or the reverse (arm B). V was clipped by 2 bases and J by 7 bases, with 14 bases between them. CDR3 size: 15 residues. This specimen belongs to a study of sequential checkpoint blockade in melanoma. Across the study: Patients were randomized 1:1 to nivolumab-then-ipilimumab or ipilimumab-then-nivolumab first-line. About two dozen patients had tumor biopsies before treatment and at week 13. Study results and limitations: Clinical benefit was about 30 times likelier when tumor T-cell fraction and clonality increased.

Libraries were prepared by immunoSEQ multiplex PCR; TCRdb keeps only in-frame clonotypes and omits some of them. The table lists roughly 1,800 clones, around 20% of them singletons, with under 15% in the top ten. The chain is built from TRBV23-1 and TRBJ1-4; D is possibly TRBD1 (5 bases). Being an ORF, TRBV23-1 has a function that is uncertain. The sample was tumor tissue (inferred from file names), taken from a patient given nivolumab and ipilimumab in sequence. The source is a human donor with melanoma. CDR3 sequence (DNA): TGCGCCAGCAGTCAAGGAGGGGCGCAGGTTGAAAAACTGTTTTTT. Encoded protein: CASSQGGAQVEKLFF.